This record concerns one T cell receptor (beta chain) sequence. The assay was immunoSEQ multiplex PCR, and TCRdb's table has in-frame clones only and misses some. The data contain 650,000 to 800,000 clones, roughly 72% of them seen just once; the ten biggest clones take up less than 2%. The source of the sample is a study of shared clonotypes between healthy human individuals. The CDR3 spans 18 residues. Germline loops: CDR1 SGDLS, CDR2 YYNGEE. V was cut by 0 bases and J by 0 bases, with 15 bases left in between. This chain connects TRBV9 to TRBJ1-4; D perhaps matches TRBD1 (5 bases). This receptor was identified in a woman in her thirties in good health. Sequencing was done on a sample of memory CD4+ T cells sorted from blood. Described subset: CD45RA-negative fraction. For the CDR3, the DNA is TGTGCCAGCAGCGTAGCTACTGGGACGGGGGCAACTAATGAAAAACTGTTTTTT. It translates to CASSVATGTGATNEKLFF.